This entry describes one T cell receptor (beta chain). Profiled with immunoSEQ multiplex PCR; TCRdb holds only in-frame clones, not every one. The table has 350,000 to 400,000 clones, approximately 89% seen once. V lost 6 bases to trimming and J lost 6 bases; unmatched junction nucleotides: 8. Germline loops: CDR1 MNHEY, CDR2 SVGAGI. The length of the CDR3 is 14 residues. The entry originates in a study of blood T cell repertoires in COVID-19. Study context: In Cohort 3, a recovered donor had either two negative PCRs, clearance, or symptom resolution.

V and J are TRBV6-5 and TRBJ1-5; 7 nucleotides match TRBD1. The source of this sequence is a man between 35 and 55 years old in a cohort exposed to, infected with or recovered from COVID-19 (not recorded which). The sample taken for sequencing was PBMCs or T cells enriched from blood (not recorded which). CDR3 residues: CASSPETGLQPQHF. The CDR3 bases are TGTGCCAGCAGCCCAGAGACAGGGCTTCAGCCCCAGCATTTT.